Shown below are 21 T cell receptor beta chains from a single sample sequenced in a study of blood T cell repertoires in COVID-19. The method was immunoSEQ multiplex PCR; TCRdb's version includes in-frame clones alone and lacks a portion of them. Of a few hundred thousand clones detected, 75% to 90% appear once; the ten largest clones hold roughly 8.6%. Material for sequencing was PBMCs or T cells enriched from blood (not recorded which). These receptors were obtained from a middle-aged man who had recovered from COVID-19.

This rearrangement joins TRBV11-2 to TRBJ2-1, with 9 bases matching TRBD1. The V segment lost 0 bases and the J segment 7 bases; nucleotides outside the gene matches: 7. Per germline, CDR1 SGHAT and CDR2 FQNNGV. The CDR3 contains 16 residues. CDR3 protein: CASSLDYGQGWNEQFF. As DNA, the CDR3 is TGTGCCAGCAGCTTAGATTACGGACAGGGGTGGAATGAGCAGTTCTTC.

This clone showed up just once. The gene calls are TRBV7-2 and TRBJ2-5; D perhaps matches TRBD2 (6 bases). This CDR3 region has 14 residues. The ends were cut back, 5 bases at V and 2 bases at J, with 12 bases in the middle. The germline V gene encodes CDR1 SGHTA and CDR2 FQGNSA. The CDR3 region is CASSPYAGQETQYF. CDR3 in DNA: TGTGCCAGCAGCCCGTACGCGGGGCAAGAGACCCAGTACTTC.

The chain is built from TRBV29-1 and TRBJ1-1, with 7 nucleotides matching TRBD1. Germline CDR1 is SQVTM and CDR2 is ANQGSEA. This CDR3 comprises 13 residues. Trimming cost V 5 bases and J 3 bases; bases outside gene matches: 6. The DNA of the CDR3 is TGCAGCGTTACAACCACAGGGGACACTGAAGCTTTCTTT. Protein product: CSVTTTGDTEAFF.

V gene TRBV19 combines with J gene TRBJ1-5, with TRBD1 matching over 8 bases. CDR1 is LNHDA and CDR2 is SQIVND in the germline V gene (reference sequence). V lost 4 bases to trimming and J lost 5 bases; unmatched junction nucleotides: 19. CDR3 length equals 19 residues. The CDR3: CASSSMGWTGWDIHQPQHF. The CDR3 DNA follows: TGTGCCAGTAGTAGCATGGGCTGGACAGGGTGGGATATTCATCAGCCCCAGCATTTT.

CDR3 protein: CASSPRGNPGPPYEQYF. CDR3 DNA sequence: TGTGCCAGCAGCCCGCGCGGGAATCCGGGCCCACCCTACGAGCAGTACTTC. The chain couples TRBV7-9 to TRBJ2-7, with a weak D call TRBD2 (6 bases). This CDR3 region has 17 residues. V dropped 5 bases and J dropped 2 bases, with 22 bases sitting between them. The germline V gene encodes CDR1 SEHNR and CDR2 FQNEAQ (reference sequence).

CDR3 residues: CASSVTGGYNEQFF. The CDR3 bases are TGTGCCAGCAGCGTAACCGGCGGGTACAATGAGCAGTTCTTC. The J gene is TRBJ2-1, the V gene TRBV9, with D perhaps TRBD2 (5 bases). There are 14 residues in the CDR3. With 1 base removed from V and 4 bases from J, the gap between germline ends came to 9 bases. Germline assignment: CDR1 SGDLS and CDR2 YYNGEE.

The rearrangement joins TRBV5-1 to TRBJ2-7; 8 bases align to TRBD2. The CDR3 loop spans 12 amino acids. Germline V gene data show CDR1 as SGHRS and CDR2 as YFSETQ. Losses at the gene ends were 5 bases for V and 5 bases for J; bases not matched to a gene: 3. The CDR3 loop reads CASSSGNHEQYF. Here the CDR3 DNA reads TGCGCCAGCAGTAGCGGGAACCACGAGCAGTACTTC.

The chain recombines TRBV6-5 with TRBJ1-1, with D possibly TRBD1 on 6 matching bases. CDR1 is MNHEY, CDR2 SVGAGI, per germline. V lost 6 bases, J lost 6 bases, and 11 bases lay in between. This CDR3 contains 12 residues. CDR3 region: CASRTGNAEAFF. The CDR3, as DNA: TGTGCCAGCAGAACAGGGAATGCTGAAGCTTTCTTT.

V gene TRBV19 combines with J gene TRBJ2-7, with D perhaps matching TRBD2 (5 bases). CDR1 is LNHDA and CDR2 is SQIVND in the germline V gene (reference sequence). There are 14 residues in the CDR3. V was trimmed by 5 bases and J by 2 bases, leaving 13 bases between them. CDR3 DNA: TGTGCCAGTAGTTCGGGGATAGGGCCCTACGAGCAGTACTTC. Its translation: CASSSGIGPYEQYF.

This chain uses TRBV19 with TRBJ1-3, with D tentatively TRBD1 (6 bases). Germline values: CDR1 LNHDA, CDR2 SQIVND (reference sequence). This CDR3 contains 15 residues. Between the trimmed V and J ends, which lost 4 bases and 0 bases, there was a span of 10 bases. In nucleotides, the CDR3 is TGTGCCAGTAGTAAACAGGGAATCTCTGGAAACACCATATATTTT. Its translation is CASSKQGISGNTIYF.

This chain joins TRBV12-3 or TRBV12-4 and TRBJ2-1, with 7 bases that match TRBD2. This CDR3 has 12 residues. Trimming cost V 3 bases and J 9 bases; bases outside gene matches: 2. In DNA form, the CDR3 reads TGTGCCAGCAGTTTCGGGGGGACTGAGCAGTTCTTC. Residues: CASSFGGTEQFF.

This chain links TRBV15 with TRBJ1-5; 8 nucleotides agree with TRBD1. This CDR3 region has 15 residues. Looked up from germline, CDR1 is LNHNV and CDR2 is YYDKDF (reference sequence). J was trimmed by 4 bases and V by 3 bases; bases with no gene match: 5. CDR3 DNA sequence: TGTGCCACCAGCAGCTTGGACAGGGAGAATCAGCCCCAGCATTTT. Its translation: CATSSLDRENQPQHF.

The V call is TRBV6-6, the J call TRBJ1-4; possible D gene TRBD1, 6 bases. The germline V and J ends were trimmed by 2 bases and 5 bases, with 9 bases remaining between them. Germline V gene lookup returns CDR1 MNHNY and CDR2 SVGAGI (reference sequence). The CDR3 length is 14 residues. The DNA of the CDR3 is TGTGCCAGCAGTTACCGAGGGGGAAATGAAAAACTGTTTTTT. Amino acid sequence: CASSYRGGNEKLFF.

The CDR3 protein is CASKSTTSGSTDTQYF. For the CDR3, the DNA is TGTGCCAGCAAATCGACGACTAGCGGGTCGACAGATACGCAGTATTTT. The chain is built from TRBV2 and TRBJ2-3; 10 positions agree with TRBD2. Unmatched junction bases numbered 10, after V lost 7 bases and J lost 3 bases. The CDR3 is 16 amino acids. CDR1 is SNHLY, CDR2 FYNNEI, per germline.

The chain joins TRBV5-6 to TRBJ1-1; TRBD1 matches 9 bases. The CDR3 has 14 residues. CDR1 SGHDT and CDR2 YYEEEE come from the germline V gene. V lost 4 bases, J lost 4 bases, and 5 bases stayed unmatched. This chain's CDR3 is CASSQGQGGTEAFF. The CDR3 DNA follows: TGTGCCAGCAGCCAGGGACAGGGAGGCACTGAAGCTTTCTTT. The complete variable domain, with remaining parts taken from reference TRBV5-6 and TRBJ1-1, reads DAGVTQSPTHLIKTRGQQVTLRCSPKSGHDTVSWYQQALGQGPQFIFQYYEEEERQRGNFPDRFSGHQFPNYSSELNVNALLLGDSALYLCASSQGQGGTEAFFGQGTRLTVV.

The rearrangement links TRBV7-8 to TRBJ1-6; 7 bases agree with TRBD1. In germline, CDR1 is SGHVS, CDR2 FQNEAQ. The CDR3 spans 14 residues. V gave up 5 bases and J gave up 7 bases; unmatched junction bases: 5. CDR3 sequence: CASSARDRNSPLHF. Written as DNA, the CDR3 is TGTGCCAGCAGCGCACGGGACAGAAATTCACCCCTCCACTTT. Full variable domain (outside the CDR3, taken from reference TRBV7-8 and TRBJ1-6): GAGVSQSPRYKVAKRGQDVALRCDPISGHVSLFWYQQALGQGPEFLTYFQNEAQLDKSGLPSDRFFAERPEGSVSTLKIQRTQQEDSAVYLCASSARDRNSPLHFGNGTRLTVT.

CDR3 region: CASSFQGREAFF. The CDR3 DNA is TGTGCCAGCAGTTTCCAGGGCCGTGAAGCTTTCTTT. The J gene is TRBJ1-1, the V gene TRBV27; TRBD1 might be the D (5 bases). Trimming took 3 bases from V and 7 from J, leaving 9 bases between them. The CDR3 has 12 amino acids. Germline-derived CDR1 and CDR2 are MNHEY and SMNVEV (reference sequence).

Written as DNA, the CDR3 is TGTGCCAGCAGTTGGACAGCCGAGAACTACGAGCAGTACTTC. It codes for CASSWTAENYEQYF. This chain links TRBV6-5 with TRBJ2-7; tentative D call: TRBD1 (6 bases). V was clipped by 4 bases and J by 3 bases, with 13 bases between them. The CDR3 covers 14 residues. Germline V CDR1 and CDR2: MNHEY, SVGAGI.

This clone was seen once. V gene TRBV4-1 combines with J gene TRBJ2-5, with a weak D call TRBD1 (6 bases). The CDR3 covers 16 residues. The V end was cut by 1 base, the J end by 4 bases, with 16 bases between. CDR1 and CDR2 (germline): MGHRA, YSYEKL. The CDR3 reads CASSQAAGTPGETQYF. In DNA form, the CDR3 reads TGCGCCAGCAGCCAAGCAGCCGGGACACCCGGAGAGACCCAGTACTTC.

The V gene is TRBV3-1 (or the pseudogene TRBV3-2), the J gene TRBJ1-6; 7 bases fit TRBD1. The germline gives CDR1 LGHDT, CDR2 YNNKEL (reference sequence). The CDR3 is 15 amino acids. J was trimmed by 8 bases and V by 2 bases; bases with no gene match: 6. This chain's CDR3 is CASSQPGQRYSPLHF. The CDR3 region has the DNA TGTGCCAGCAGCCAACCGGGACAGAGATATTCACCCCTCCACTTT.

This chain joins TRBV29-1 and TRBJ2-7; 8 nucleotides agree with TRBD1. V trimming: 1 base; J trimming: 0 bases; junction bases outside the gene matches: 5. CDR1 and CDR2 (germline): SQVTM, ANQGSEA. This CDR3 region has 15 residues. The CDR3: CSVEGGQAYSYEQYF. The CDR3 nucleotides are TGCAGCGTTGAAGGGGGACAGGCCTACTCCTACGAGCAGTACTTC.